This passage covers 13 T cell receptor beta chains from one sample sequenced in a study of beta chain features in type 1 diabetes. The study's findings and limits: When Type 1 diabetes patients were examined, their TCRB CDR3s proved moderately but significantly shorter in all four CD4+ subsets.

These receptors have no known antigen. The entirety of the isolated RNA underwent reverse transcription, so expressed TCRB transcripts were sequenced. Repertoires were generated with immunoSEQ multiplex PCR, while TCRdb's copy carries only in-frame clones and drops some. The data show approximately 730,000 clones, with 10% to 15% seen just once and less than 0.025% held by the top ten. What was sequenced was naive CD4+ T cells from blood. These receptor sequences come from a man aged 18 to 30 with type 1 diabetes.

The chain links TRBV2 to TRBJ1-2, with unresolved D. Trimming stripped 6 bases from V and 2 bases from J, with 10 bases between. CDR1 is SNHLY and CDR2 is FYNNEI in the germline V gene. The CDR3 runs 13 residues. CDR3: CASRPFGNYGYTF. The CDR3, as DNA: TGTGCCAGCAGGCCTTTTGGAAACTATGGCTACACCTTC.

V usage is TRBV27 and J usage is TRBJ2-7, with 7 bases aligning to TRBD1. V dropped 6 bases and J dropped 3; count of bases not matched to a gene: 5. This CDR3 is 13 amino acids long. Germline CDR1 and CDR2: MNHEY and SMNVEV (reference sequence). CDR3 nucleotides: TGTGCCAGCAGCCGATACAGGGGCTACGAGCAGTACTTC. It translates to CASSRYRGYEQYF.

The chain links TRBV5-1 to TRBJ2-3; D not certain. This CDR3 has 13 amino acids. Trimming pared 5 bases from V and 6 bases from J, leaving 13 bases between. Germline values: CDR1 SGHRS, CDR2 YFSETQ. This CDR3 reads CASRSFAADTQYF. DNA for the CDR3: TGCGCCAGCAGGAGTTTCGCGGCTGATACGCAGTATTTT.

V and J are TRBV5-1 and TRBJ2-5, with D unresolved. The CDR3 sequence is 16 residues long. Trimming shortened V by 4 bases and J by 5 bases, and 21 bases separated the two germline ends. CDR1 SGHRS and CDR2 YFSETQ come from the germline V gene. The CDR3 bases are TGCGCCAGCAGCGTGGACCACATGCTGCTGGGGGAGACCCAGTACTTC. Protein sequence: CASSVDHMLLGETQYF. Supplemented by reference TRBV5-1 and TRBJ2-5, the full variable domain reads KAGVTQTPRYLIKTRGQQVTLSCSPISGHRSVSWYQQTPGQGLQFLFEYFSETQRNKGNFPGRFSGRQFSNSRSEMNVSTLELGDSALYLCASSVDHMLLGETQYFGPGTRLLVL.

In its sample, this clone was seen a few times. The chain employs TRBV4-1 and TRBJ1-5; D is unresolved. V gave up 0 bases and J gave up 7 bases, with 10 bases separating them. Germline V gene lookup returns CDR1 MGHRA and CDR2 YSYEKL. This CDR3 is built from 14 residues. The CDR3 reads CASSQEFKGQPQHF. CDR3 DNA: TGCGCCAGCAGCCAAGAGTTTAAAGGGCAGCCCCAGCATTTT.

This clone has just a few counts. Other DNA sequences in this sample translate to the same CDR3. This chain connects TRBV9 to TRBJ2-1, with 12 bases lining up with TRBD2. The germline CDR1 and CDR2 sequences are SGDLS and YYNGEE. J was trimmed by 4 bases and V by 3 bases; bases with no gene match: 2. The CDR3 has 15 amino acids. The CDR3 coding sequence is TGTGCCAGCAGCGCCACTAGCGGGGGGTACAATGAGCAGTTCTTC. As protein: CASSATSGGYNEQFF.

V is TRBV10-1 and J is TRBJ1-5; no clear D gene. The CDR3 consists of 13 residues. Deletions cut 9 bases from V and 5 bases from J, with 14 bases between. Germline V gene lookup returns CDR1 WNHNN and CDR2 SYGVQD (reference sequence). CDR3 bases: TGCGCCAGAGTGGTGGACCGAGATCAGCCCCAGCATTTT. It is translated as CARVVDRDQPQHF.

Concerning this clone itself: Other DNA sequences in this sample translate to the same CDR3. The DNA of the CDR3 is TGTGCCAGCAGCCGGGGACAGAGTTATGGCTACACCTTC. It translates to CASSRGQSYGYTF. This chain links TRBV7-9 with TRBJ1-2; 7 nucleotides line up with TRBD1. With 5 bases clipped from V and 5 bases from J, the junction kept 5 bases outside the gene matches. Germline-derived CDR1 and CDR2 are SEHNR and FQNEAQ (reference sequence). CDR3 length: 13 amino acids. Together with reference TRBV7-9 and TRBJ1-2, the CDR3 gives the full variable domain: DTGVSQNPRHKITKRGQNVTFRCDPISEHNRLYWYRQTLGQGPEFLTYFQNEAQLEKSRLLSDRFSAERPKGSFSTLEIQRTEQGDSAMYLCASSRGQSYGYTFGSGTRLTVV.

The V gene is TRBV19, the J gene TRBJ2-4, with D perhaps TRBD2 (6 bases). In germline, CDR1 is LNHDA, CDR2 SQIVND (reference sequence). Trimming removed 2 bases at V and 3 bases at J, with 14 bases between. The CDR3 runs to 16 residues. For the CDR3, the DNA is TGTGCCAGTAGTATACGATCCAGGGAGGACAAAAACATTCAGTACTTC. Translation gives CASSIRSREDKNIQYF. The variable domain in full, with the rest retrieved from reference TRBV19 and TRBJ2-4, is DGGITQSPKYLFRKEGQNVTLSCEQNLNHDAMYWYRQDPGQGLRLIYYSQIVNDFQKGDIAEGYSVSREKKESFPLTVTSAQKNPTAFYLCASSIRSREDKNIQYFGAGTRLSVL.

This sequence joins TRBV28 and TRBJ2-1; 11 nucleotides agree with TRBD1. V shed 2 bases and J 5 bases; nucleotides not matched to a gene: 8. The CDR3 length is 17 residues. Germline V lookup: CDR1 MDHEN, CDR2 SYDVKM. The CDR3 DNA is TGTGCCAGCAGTTTACCTACCGGGACAGGGGGTGACAATGAGCAGTTCTTC. Protein sequence: CASSLPTGTGGDNEQFF.

This clone has just a few counts. The genes are TRBV19 and TRBJ1-1, with TRBD1 as a possible D gene (5 bases). Trimming removed 1 base from V and 4 bases from J, with 10 bases in between. Germline V CDR1 and CDR2: LNHDA, SQIVND (reference sequence). The CDR3 extends over 14 amino acids. CDR3 sequence: CASSIGGETTEAFF. The CDR3 DNA reads as TGTGCCAGTAGTATAGGAGGGGAGACCACTGAAGCTTTCTTT.

This chain's CDR3 is CASSLRGAGYGYTF. For the CDR3, the DNA is TGTGCCAGCAGCTTGAGGGGGGCTGGCTATGGCTACACCTTC. This sequence joins TRBV5-6 and TRBJ1-2; weak D call: TRBD1 (6 bases). The length of the CDR3 is 14 residues. The germline V gene encodes CDR1 SGHDT and CDR2 YYEEEE. V dropped 1 base and J dropped 4 bases, with 11 bases sitting between them. The full variable domain, its missing parts supplied by reference TRBV5-6 and TRBJ1-2, is DAGVTQSPTHLIKTRGQQVTLRCSPKSGHDTVSWYQQALGQGPQFIFQYYEEEERQRGNFPDRFSGHQFPNYSSELNVNALLLGDSALYLCASSLRGAGYGYTFGSGTRLTVV.

Concerning this clone: This sample also contains other DNA sequences that code for the same CDR3. The chain combines TRBV18 with TRBJ1-5, with 7 bases identical to TRBD1. J lost 4 bases, V lost 3 bases, and 0 bases had no gene match. Germline assignment: CDR1 KGHSH and CDR2 LQKENI. The CDR3 covers 13 residues. Written as DNA, the CDR3 is TGTGCCAGCTCACCGGACAGGAATCAGCCCCAGCATTTT. Translation gives CASSPDRNQPQHF.